The text below deals with one T cell receptor (beta chain). Patients from Seattle were sampled longitudinally, starting during active infection. The data belong to a study of blood T cell repertoires in COVID-19. About the research overall: Samples taken during acute and convalescent COVID-19 were collected in the United States, Italy and Spain. PBMCs, B-cell-depleted T cells, or T cells were the source of the cDNA or gDNA that made up the material.

Germline-derived CDR1 and CDR2 are SGHNT and YYREEE (reference sequence). After removal of 0 bases from V and 1 base from J, the junction contained 6 bases not matched to a gene. This CDR3 region has 16 residues. Per the original data handling: Nucleated cell number was recorded as an estimate derived from reference gene primer amplification. TCRdb keeps only in-frame clones here, not all; method: immunoSEQ multiplex PCR. D and trimming come from the DNA, and the V and J calls and clone size come from that table. The sample holds approximately 350,000 clones; 86% are singletons and the top ten take just over 7%.

The chain combines TRBV5-4 with TRBJ1-2, with 7 bases matching TRBD1. The receptor was derived from a woman aged 60-75 years with COVID-19, enrolled during active disease. Specimen: peripheral blood. The CDR3 sequence is CASSLEAGTVNYGYTF. Written as DNA, the CDR3 is TGTGCCAGCAGCTTGGAGGCAGGGACAGTTAACTATGGCTACACCTTC.